The T cell receptor (beta chain) described here comes from a study of read filtering for tumor transcriptome and immune sequencing. Turning to the study itself: Patients were approximately 18 male and some 15 female, mean age roughly 70 years, range roughly 45 to 85. Per sample, TCR-region reads ranged about 3.5 to 11 million by IR-seq, 85 to 1273 by RNA-seq. Transcriptome libraries were built from DNase-treated RNA.

Molecular barcoded adaptors covering alpha/delta and beta/gamma chains were used on roughly 370 ng RNA. TCRdb reprocessed the reads via MiXCR and lists one record per CDR3 protein. Found here are 50,000 to 65,000 distinct CDR3 sequences, around 12% of them singletons; the top ten hold under 20%. As to this clonotype: The germline gene is not matched at one end of the junction; a read error may be the cause.

Every patient had bone marrow sampled while the disease was active. Germline CDR1 ENHRY, CDR2 SYGVKD. The length of the CDR3 is 12 residues. This TCR derives from a donor at least 40 years old with multiple myeloma. The rearrangement uses TRBV10-3 and TRBJ2-1, with D maybe TRBD1 (5 bases). The sample comprised a population of CD138-negative cells sorted from bone marrow. DNA for the CDR3: TGTGCCATCAGTGTTTTAGGGGATGAGCCGATCTTC. Translating gives CAISVLGDEPIF.